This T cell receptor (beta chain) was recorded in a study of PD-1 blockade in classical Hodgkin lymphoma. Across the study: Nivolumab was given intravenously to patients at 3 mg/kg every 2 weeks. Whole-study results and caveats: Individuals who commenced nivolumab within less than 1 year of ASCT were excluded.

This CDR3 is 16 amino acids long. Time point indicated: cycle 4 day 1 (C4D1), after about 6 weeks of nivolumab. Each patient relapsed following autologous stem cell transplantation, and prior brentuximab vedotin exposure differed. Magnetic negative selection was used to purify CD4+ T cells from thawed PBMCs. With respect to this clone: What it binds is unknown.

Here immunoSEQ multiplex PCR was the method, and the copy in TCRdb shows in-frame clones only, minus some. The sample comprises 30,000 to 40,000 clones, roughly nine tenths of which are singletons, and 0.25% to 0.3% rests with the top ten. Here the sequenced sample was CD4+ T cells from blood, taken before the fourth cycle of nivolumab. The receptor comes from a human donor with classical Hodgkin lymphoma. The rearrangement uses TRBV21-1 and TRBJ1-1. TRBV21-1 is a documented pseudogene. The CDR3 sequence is CASSKAQGKMNTEAFF. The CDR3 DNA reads TGTGCCAGCAGCAAAGCGCAAGGGAAGATGAACACTGAAGCTTTCTTT.